Described below is a single T cell receptor (beta chain) sequence and its context. What it recognizes is unknown. The sample is drawn from a study of T cell responses to AZD1222 COVID-19 vaccine. Study outcomes and limitations: Receipt of two AZD1222 doses was followed by a rise in Spike-specific TCR breadth and depth. Only six individuals given AZD1222 were seropositive at baseline.

This CDR3 spans 16 amino acids. Losses at the gene ends were 5 bases for V and 3 bases for J; bases not matched to a gene: 6. CDR1 KGHDR and CDR2 SFDVKD come from the germline V gene. Generated by immunoSEQ multiplex PCR, the TCRdb table keeps only in-frame clones and is missing some. The sample gives 55,000 to 80,000 clones, 76% of which show up once; over 12% is in the top ten. The source material was peripheral blood, sampled on day 0 of AZD1222 vaccination. This clonotype originated in an adult in good health. The chain carries TRBV24-1 and TRBJ2-7; 13 bases align to TRBD2. The CDR3 spells CATSAAGLAGDYEQYF. DNA for the CDR3: TGTGCCACCAGTGCCGCTGGACTAGCGGGGGACTACGAGCAGTACTTC.